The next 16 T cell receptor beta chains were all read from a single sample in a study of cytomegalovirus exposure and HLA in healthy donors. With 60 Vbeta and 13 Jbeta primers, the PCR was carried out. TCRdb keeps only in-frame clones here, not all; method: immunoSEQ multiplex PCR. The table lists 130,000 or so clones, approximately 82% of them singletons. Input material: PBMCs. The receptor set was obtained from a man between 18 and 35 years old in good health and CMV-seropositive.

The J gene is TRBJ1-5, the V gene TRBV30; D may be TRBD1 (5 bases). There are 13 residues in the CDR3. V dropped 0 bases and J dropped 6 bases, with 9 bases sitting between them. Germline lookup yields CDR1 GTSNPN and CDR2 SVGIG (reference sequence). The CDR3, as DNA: TGTGCCTGGAGTGTTGGTGGGGCTCAGCCCCAGCATTTT. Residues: CAWSVGGAQPQHF.

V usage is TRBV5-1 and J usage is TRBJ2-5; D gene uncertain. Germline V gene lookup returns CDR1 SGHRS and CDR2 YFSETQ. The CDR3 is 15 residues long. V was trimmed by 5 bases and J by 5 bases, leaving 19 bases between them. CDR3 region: CASSFGSLKKETQYF. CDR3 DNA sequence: TGCGCCAGCAGTTTCGGGTCCCTCAAAAAGGAGACCCAGTACTTC.

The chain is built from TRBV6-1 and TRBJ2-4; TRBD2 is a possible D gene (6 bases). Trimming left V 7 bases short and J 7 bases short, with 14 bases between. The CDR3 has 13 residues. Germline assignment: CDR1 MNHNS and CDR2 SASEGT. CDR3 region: CASTPTSVNIQYF. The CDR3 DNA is TGTGCCAGCACCCCGACTAGTGTCAACATTCAGTACTTC.

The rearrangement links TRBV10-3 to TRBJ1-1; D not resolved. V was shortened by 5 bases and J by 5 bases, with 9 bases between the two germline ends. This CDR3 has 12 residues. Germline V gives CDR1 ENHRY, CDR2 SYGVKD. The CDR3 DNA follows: TGTGCCATCAGTCGGACGGGAACTGAAGCTTTCTTT. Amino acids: CAISRTGTEAFF.

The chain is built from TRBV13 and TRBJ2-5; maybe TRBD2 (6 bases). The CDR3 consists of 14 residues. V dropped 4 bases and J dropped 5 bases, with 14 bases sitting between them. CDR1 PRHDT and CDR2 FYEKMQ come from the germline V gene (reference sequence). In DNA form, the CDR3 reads TGTGCCAGCAGCTCGAACCGAGGGAGGGAGACCCAGTACTTC. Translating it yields CASSSNRGRETQYF.

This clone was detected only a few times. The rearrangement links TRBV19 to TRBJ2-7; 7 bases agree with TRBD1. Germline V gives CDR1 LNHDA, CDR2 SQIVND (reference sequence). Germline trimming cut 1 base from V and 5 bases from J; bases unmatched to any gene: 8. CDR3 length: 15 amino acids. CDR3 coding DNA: TGTGCCAGTAGTATAGGTAGGGGGCGCTTCCACGAGCAGTACTTC. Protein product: CASSIGRGRFHEQYF.

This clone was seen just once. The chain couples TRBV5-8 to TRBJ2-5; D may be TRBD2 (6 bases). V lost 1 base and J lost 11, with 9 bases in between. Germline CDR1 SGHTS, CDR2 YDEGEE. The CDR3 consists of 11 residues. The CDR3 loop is CASSLTREQYF. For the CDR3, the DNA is TGTGCCAGCAGCTTGACCCGGGAGCAGTACTTC.

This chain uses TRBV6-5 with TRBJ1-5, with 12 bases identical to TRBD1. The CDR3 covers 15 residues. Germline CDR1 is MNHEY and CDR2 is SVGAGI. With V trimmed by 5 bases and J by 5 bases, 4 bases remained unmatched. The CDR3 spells CASSGDRGLDQPQHF. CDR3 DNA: TGTGCCAGCAGTGGGGACAGGGGGCTGGATCAGCCCCAGCATTTT.

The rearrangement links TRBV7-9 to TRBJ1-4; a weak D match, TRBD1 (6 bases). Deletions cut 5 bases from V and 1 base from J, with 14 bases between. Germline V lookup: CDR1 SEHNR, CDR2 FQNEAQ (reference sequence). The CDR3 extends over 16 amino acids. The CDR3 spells CASSGFQGGTNEKLFF. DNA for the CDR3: TGTGCCAGCAGCGGCTTTCAAGGGGGAACTAATGAAAAACTGTTTTTT. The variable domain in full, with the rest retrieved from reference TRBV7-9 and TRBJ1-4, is DTGVSQNPRHKITKRGQNVTFRCDPISEHNRLYWYRQTLGQGPEFLTYFQNEAQLEKSRLLSDRFSAERPKGSFSTLEIQRTEQGDSAMYLCASSGFQGGTNEKLFFGSGTQLSVL.

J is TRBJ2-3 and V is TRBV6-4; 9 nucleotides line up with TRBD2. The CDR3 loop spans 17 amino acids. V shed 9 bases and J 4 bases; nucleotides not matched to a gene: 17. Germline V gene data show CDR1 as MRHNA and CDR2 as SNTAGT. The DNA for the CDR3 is TGTGCCAGGACCGAACCGGGACTAGCCGAATCATCAGATACGCAGTATTTT. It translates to CARTEPGLAESSDTQYF.

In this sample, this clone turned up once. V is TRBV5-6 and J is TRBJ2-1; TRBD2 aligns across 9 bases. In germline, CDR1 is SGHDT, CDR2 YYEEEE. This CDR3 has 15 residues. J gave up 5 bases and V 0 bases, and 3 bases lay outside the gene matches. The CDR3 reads CASSLGLAGHNEQFF. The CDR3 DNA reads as TGTGCCAGCAGCTTGGGTCTAGCGGGACACAATGAGCAGTTCTTC.

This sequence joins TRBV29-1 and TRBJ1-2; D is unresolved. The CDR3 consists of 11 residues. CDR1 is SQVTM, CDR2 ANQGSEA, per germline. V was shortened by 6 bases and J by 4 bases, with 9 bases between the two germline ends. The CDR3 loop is CSVLAGYGYTF. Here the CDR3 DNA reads TGCAGCGTCCTGGCAGGCTATGGCTACACCTTC.

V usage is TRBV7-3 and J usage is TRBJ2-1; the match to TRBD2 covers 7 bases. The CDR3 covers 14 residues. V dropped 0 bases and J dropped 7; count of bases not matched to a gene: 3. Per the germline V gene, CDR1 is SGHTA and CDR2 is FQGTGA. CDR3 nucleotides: TGTGCCAGCAGCTTAACGGGAGGGCCTAATGAGCAGTTCTTC. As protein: CASSLTGGPNEQFF.

The CDR3 spells CASRTSNTGELFF. Written as DNA, the CDR3 is TGTGCCAGCAGAACATCGAACACCGGGGAGCTGTTTTTT. The rearrangement uses TRBV6-5 and TRBJ2-2; no clear D gene. The CDR3 runs 13 residues. Trimming took 6 bases from V and 0 from J, leaving 5 bases between them. Germline V gene sequence: CDR1 MNHEY, CDR2 SVGAGI.

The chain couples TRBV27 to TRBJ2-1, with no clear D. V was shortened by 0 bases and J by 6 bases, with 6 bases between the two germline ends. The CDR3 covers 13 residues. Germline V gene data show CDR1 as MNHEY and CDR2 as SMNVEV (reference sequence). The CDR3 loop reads CASSLSRLNEQFF. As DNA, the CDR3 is TGTGCCAGCAGTTTATCGAGGCTCAATGAGCAGTTCTTC.

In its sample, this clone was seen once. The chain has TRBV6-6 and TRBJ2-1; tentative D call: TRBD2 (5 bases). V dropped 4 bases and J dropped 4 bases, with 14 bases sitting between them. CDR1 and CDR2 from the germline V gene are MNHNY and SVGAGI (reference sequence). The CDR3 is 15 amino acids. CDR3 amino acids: CASSWSGETYNEQFF. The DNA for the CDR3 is TGTGCCAGCAGTTGGAGCGGAGAAACTTACAATGAGCAGTTCTTC.